A selection of T cell receptor beta chains follows, all from one sample in a study of blood T cell repertoires in COVID-19. Using immunoSEQ multiplex PCR, the repertoire was profiled, and TCRdb retains in-frame clones only, with some absent. The table has 95,000 to 150,000 clones, about four fifths seen once. Sequenced: peripheral blood. Every receptor here comes from a woman in her 70s with acute or convalescent COVID-19. The CDR3 runs from the conserved cysteine through the conserved F or W.

V,CDR3
TRBV5-5,CASSPDRANYGYTF
TRBV19,CASSIQQGNYGYTF
TRBV6-1,CASSELWAGAPSISNQPQHF
TRBV6-5,CASSYAQVANYGYTF
TRBV5-6,CASSLASGGYDQETQYF
TRBV3-1/TRBV3-2,CASSPSYVKETQYF
TRBV30,CAWNRDSPYEQYF
TRBV11-2,CASSSSRSGNTIYF
TRBV15,CATSLTGRTYEQYF
TRBV9,CASSAGVPPYNEQFF
TRBV5-1,CASSLQGRVRFF
TRBV7-8,CASSLGQGTDTQYF
TRBV6-2/TRBV6-3,CASSLSRGRGETQYF
TRBV20-1,CSARDNYEQYF
TRBV4-1,CASSQGQGTRQPQHF
TRBV7-2,CASSFRGGANTQYF
TRBV19,CASSIDRAGTEAFF
TRBV2,CASLSWEGDGYTF
TRBV24-1,CATSGTSGGLHNEQFF
TRBV2,CASSEGLAGAPYEQYF
TRBV2,CASSPGTATPEQYF
TRBV29-1,CSVETPGQGRYSNQPQHF
TRBV7-2,CASSRTGERYNEQFF
TRBV7-9,CASSFGLGAQETQYF
TRBV7-2,CASSLATASALSEQFF
TRBV6-5,CASNPGGRGLETQYF
TRBV7-9,CASSSGQGGRNEQFF
TRBV9,CASSVSGSRNTEAFF
TRBV20-1,CSASGGSYGYTF
TRBV19,CASSIGTGNYGYTF
TRBV28,CASSLGGVTNEKLFF